This TCR beta chain was sequenced during a study of CD4 and CD8 cells across lung adenocarcinoma regions. CDR3 size: 15 residues. The germline gives CDR1 MNHEY, CDR2 SVGAGI. Localized lung adenocarcinoma, a non-small cell lung cancer, affected the donors. In TCRdb, the PCR reads were re-called with MiXCR into one record per CDR3 protein. There are some 20,000 distinct CDR3 sequences in the sample; roughly 56% occur only once, and 24% lies in the top ten. This receptor was identified in a female donor with lung adenocarcinoma. The CD4 and CD8 labels of this study may be unreliable. The rearrangement joins TRBV6-5 to TRBJ2-1; 10 bases match TRBD2. The better agreement between TRBJ2-5 and the DNA end casts doubt on the J call. The specimen was CD8+ T cells from the center of a lung tumor. The CDR3 protein is CASSYKREGLETQYF. The DNA for the CDR3 is TGTGCCAGCAGTTACAAGCGGGAGGGCCTGGAGACCCAGTACTTC.